The 21 T cell receptor beta chains below come from one sample, sequenced in a study of identical twins. TCRdb recomputed calls from the 5' RACE reads with MiXCR, one row per CDR3 protein. The data show 1.5 million to 2 million distinct CDR3 sequences, with around 33% seen just once and about 0.3% held by the top ten. Sequencing was performed on cord blood. The source of these receptors is a newborn girl in good health.

This chain links TRBV24-1 with TRBJ2-2; D possibly uses TRBD1 or TRBD2 (6 bases each). Trimming pared 5 bases from V and 6 bases from J, leaving 15 bases between. The CDR3 loop spans 15 amino acids. Germline loops: CDR1 KGHDR, CDR2 SFDVKD. CDR3 sequence reads: CATSAGGLLAGELFF. The CDR3 DNA reads as TGTGCCACCAGTGCTGGGGGGCTCTTAGCCGGGGAGCTGTTTTTT.

This sequence joins TRBV14 and TRBJ2-6; D unclear. Trimming removed 4 bases from V and 0 bases from J, with 4 bases in between. In germline, CDR1 is SGHDN, CDR2 FVKESK. The CDR3 extends over 14 amino acids. CDR3 DNA sequence: TGTGCCAGCAGCCGGTACTCTGGGGCCAACGTCCTGACTTTC. This encodes CASSRYSGANVLTF. The whole variable domain, remainder taken from reference TRBV14 and TRBJ2-6, is EAGVTQFPSHSVIEKGQTVTLRCDPISGHDNLYWYRRVMGKEIKFLLHFVKESKQDESGMPNNRFLAERTGGTYSTLKVQPAELEDSGVYFCASSRYSGANVLTFGAGSRLTVL.

This clonotype was counted a single time. The CDR3 bases are TGTGCCAGCAGCCAAGGCGGGGGGGCGATGAATGAGCAGTACTTC. It is translated as CASSQGGGAMNEQYF. This chain links TRBV3-1 with TRBJ2-1; 9 positions match TRBD2. Near its end, the DNA agrees better with TRBJ2-7, so the J call may be wrong. Germline V gene lookup returns CDR1 LGHDT and CDR2 YNNKEL (reference sequence). The CDR3 runs to 15 residues.

The V gene is TRBV27, the J gene TRBJ2-6; unclear D gene. The length of the CDR3 is 15 residues. Germline V CDR1 and CDR2: MNHEY, SMNVEV (reference sequence). Trimming removed 2 bases from V and 2 bases from J, with 7 bases in between. CDR3 residues: CASSLRVPGANVLTF. The CDR3 bases are TGTGCCAGCAGTTTAAGAGTCCCTGGGGCCAACGTCCTGACTTTC.

This rearrangement joins TRBV28 to TRBJ1-5, with a weak D call TRBD1 (6 bases). Trimming shortened V by 6 bases and J by 10 bases, and 13 bases separated the two germline ends. The CDR3 sequence is 12 residues long. Looked up from germline, CDR1 is MDHEN and CDR2 is SYDVKM. CDR3 nucleotides: TGTGCCAGCAGACAGGGCGTCAATCCCCAGCATTTT. Translating it yields CASRQGVNPQHF.

The chain combines TRBV11-2 with TRBJ2-1, with D uncertain. Germline V gene data show CDR1 as SGHAT and CDR2 as FQNNGV. V lost 4 bases to trimming and J lost 1 base, with 11 bases between them. The CDR3 contains 15 residues. CDR3 nucleotides: TGTGCCAGCAGCTCTGACTTGAAATCCTACAATGAGCAGTTCTTC. Its protein product is CASSSDLKSYNEQFF.

This clonotype showed up just a few times. The chain joins TRBV7-2 to TRBJ2-5, with D unresolved. Germline CDR1 reads SGHTA; CDR2 reads FQGNSA. V was shortened by 2 bases and J by 2 bases, with 9 bases between the two germline ends. The CDR3 is 14 amino acids. The CDR3 DNA is TGTGCCAGCAGCTTAAATGGCGTTCAAGAGACCCAGTACTTC. Its protein is CASSLNGVQETQYF. The variable domain in full, with the rest retrieved from reference TRBV7-2 and TRBJ2-5, is GAGVSQSPSNKVTEKGKDVELRCDPISGHTALYWYRQSLGQGLEFLIYFQGNSAPDKSGLPSDRFSAERTGGSVSTLTIQRTQQEDSAVYLCASSLNGVQETQYFGPGTRLLVL.

Details on this clonotype: The junction and the germline gene differ at one end; a read error may be behind it. J is TRBJ2-4 and V is TRBV3-1; D uncertain. The closer fit of TRBJ2-7 to the DNA end suggests the J call may be wrong. CDR1 is LGHDT, CDR2 YNNKEL, per germline (reference sequence). This CDR3 spans 12 amino acids. CDR3 DNA sequence: TGTGCCAGCGGCCAGGCACACCTCGAGCAGTACTTC. Residues: CASGQAHLEQYF.

This clonotype was counted only a few times. The genes are TRBV4-1 and TRBJ1-2; 9 bases fit TRBD1. The V gene end was trimmed by 4 bases and the J gene end by 4 bases; junction bases not matched to a gene: 4. Germline CDR1 is MGHRA and CDR2 is YSYEKL. This CDR3 has 14 amino acids. The CDR3 region is CASSRTDRGYGYTF. CDR3 sequence (DNA): TGCGCCAGCAGCCGAACGGACAGGGGCTATGGCTACACCTTC.

This clonotype was counted only a few times. This chain uses TRBV7-2 with TRBJ2-7; 12 bases line up with TRBD2. The CDR3 contains 16 residues. The trim removed 5 bases at V and 6 bases at J, leaving 11 bases unmatched. Germline V CDR1 and CDR2: SGHTA, FQGNSA. CDR3 coding DNA: TGTGCCAGCAGCCCTGTCGTACTAGCGGGGGGATCCGAGCAGTACTTC. Translated, it gives CASSPVVLAGGSEQYF. Filled out from reference TRBV7-2 and TRBJ2-7, the complete variable domain reads GAGVSQSPSNKVTEKGKDVELRCDPISGHTALYWYRQSLGQGLEFLIYFQGNSAPDKSGLPSDRFSAERTGGSVSTLTIQRTQQEDSAVYLCASSPVVLAGGSEQYFGPGTRLTVT.

Concerning this clonotype itself: One end of the junction fails to match germline, which may point to a read error. The rearrangement uses TRBV9 and TRBJ2-7; 7 bases align to TRBD1. Germline loops: CDR1 SGDLS, CDR2 YYNGEE. The CDR3 is 13 residues long. CDR3 protein: CVSSVGYRGEQYF. DNA of the CDR3: TGTGTCAGCAGCGTAGGGTACAGGGGAGAGCAGTACTTC.

This clonotype occurred a few times. The V and J genes are TRBV4-2 and TRBJ2-7, with D maybe TRBD2 (6 bases). CDR1 and CDR2 (germline): LGHNA, YNFKEQ. The CDR3 contains 15 residues. Trimming cost V 1 base and J 1 base, with 11 bases left between them. This CDR3 reads CASSQGGGTSYEQYF. The CDR3 region has the DNA TGTGCCAGCAGCCAAGGGGGCGGGACTTCCTACGAGCAGTACTTC.

V gene TRBV12-3 or TRBV12-4 combines with J gene TRBJ2-1; no firm D call. The J call is in doubt because the DNA end fits TRBJ2-7 better. This CDR3 spans 15 amino acids. CDR3 nucleotides: TGTGCCAGCAGTTCAGGAGTGGGCTCCTACAATGAGCAGTACTTC. Translated: CASSSGVGSYNEQYF.

This clonotype has only a few counts. The J gene is TRBJ2-3, the V gene TRBV10-3; D is perhaps TRBD1 (5 bases). CDR3 length equals 14 residues. V lost 7 bases and J lost 3, with 14 bases in between. The germline CDR1 and CDR2 sequences are ENHRY and SYGVKD. The CDR3 DNA follows: TGTGCCATCAAGGAAGGGGCAGGAACAGATACGCAGTATTTT. This sequence encodes CAIKEGAGTDTQYF.

In the case of this clonotype: With a much larger clone just one base away, this may be a read error. The gene calls are TRBV29-1 and TRBJ2-5; 7 bases are a match to TRBD2. V dropped 5 bases and J dropped 11; count of bases not matched to a gene: 17. Germline CDR1 reads SQVTM; CDR2 reads ANQGSEA. The CDR3 covers 14 residues. The CDR3 sequence is CSVPGLVVYNEQYF. CDR3 sequence (DNA): TGCAGCGTTCCCGGACTAGTCGTGTACAATGAGCAGTACTTC.

CDR3 residues: CASSRGGAIGYNEQFF. CDR3 in DNA: TGTGCCAGCAGCCGTGGGGGCGCTATTGGCTACAATGAGCAGTTCTTC. V usage is TRBV7-9 and J usage is TRBJ2-1, with D maybe TRBD1 (6 bases). The CDR3 is 16 amino acids. From germline, CDR1 is SEHNR and CDR2 FQNEAQ (reference sequence). The V end was cut by 5 bases, the J end by 3 bases, with 17 bases between.

This clonotype showed up just once. The V and J genes are TRBV6-1 and TRBJ2-3; TRBD2 matches at 11 bases. The CDR3 has 18 residues. Germline values: CDR1 MNHNS, CDR2 SASEGT. V trimming: 8 bases; J trimming: 2 bases; junction bases outside the gene matches: 15. The CDR3 loop reads CASGVTGTSGLYTDTQYF. The CDR3, as DNA: TGTGCCAGCGGTGTAACCGGGACTAGCGGCCTCTACACAGATACGCAGTATTTT.

The CDR3 DNA is TGCGCCAGCAGCCAAGAGCAGGGAGGATCCTACAATGAGCAGTACTTC. This translates into CASSQEQGGSYNEQYF. The chain employs TRBV4-1 and TRBJ2-7, with D possibly matching TRBD2 (6 bases). Germline V gives CDR1 MGHRA, CDR2 YSYEKL. Trimming removed 0 bases at V and 7 bases at J, with 19 bases between. This CDR3 is 16 amino acids long.

This clonotype has only one observation. The chain couples TRBV20-1 to TRBJ1-6, with D possibly TRBD1 on 5 matching bases. The germline CDR1 and CDR2 sequences are DFQATT and SNEGSKA (reference sequence). Trimming took 1 base from V and 9 from J, leaving 7 bases between them. This CDR3 is built from 12 residues. CDR3 sequence (DNA): TGCAGTGCTAGAGGGGGGAGTTCACCCCTCCACTTT. This sequence encodes CSARGGSSPLHF.

This clonotype showed up just a few times. The chain links TRBV27 to TRBJ1-1, with D possibly being TRBD1 (5 bases). V lost 4 bases, J lost 5 bases, and 14 bases lay in between. The CDR3 consists of 14 residues. The germline V gene has CDR1 MNHEY and CDR2 SMNVEV (reference sequence). In DNA, the CDR3 is TGTGCCAGCAGTTCGGACACCCTGGGAACTGAAGCTTTCTTT. Protein: CASSSDTLGTEAFF.

The sample holds many counts of this clonotype. The V call is TRBV5-6, the J call TRBJ2-3; 8 nucleotides agree with TRBD2. J was trimmed by 0 bases and V by 4 bases; bases with no gene match: 4. Germline V gene lookup returns CDR1 SGHDT and CDR2 YYEEEE. The length of the CDR3 is 15 residues. In DNA form, the CDR3 reads TGTGCCAGCAGCCATATAGCGGGGAGCACAGATACGCAGTATTTT. Protein product: CASSHIAGSTDTQYF.